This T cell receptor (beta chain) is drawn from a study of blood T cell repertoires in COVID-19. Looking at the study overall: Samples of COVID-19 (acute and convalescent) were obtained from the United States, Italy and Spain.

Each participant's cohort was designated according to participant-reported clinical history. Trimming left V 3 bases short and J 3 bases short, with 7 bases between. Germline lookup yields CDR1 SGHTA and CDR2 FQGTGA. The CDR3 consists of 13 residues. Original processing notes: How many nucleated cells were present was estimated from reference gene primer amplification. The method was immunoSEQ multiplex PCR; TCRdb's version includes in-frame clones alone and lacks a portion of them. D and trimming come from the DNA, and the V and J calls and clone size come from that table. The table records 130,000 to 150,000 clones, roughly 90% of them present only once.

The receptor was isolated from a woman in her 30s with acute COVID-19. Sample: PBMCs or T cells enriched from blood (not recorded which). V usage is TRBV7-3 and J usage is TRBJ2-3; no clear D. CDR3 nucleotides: TGTGCCAGCAGCTTGCCCGGGACAGATACGCAGTATTTT. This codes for CASSLPGTDTQYF.